The source of this T cell receptor (beta chain) is a study of CD8+ T cells in alopecia areata. Following extraction, RNA underwent reverse transcription to cDNA, which served as the sequencing template. Method: immunoSEQ multiplex PCR; TCRdb's copy keeps in-frame clones and lacks some. The sample gives approximately 65,000 clones, approximately 43% of which show up once; about a sixth is in the top ten. Obtained from alopecia areata patients were lesional scalp punch biopsies along with peripheral blood. The germline V and J ends were trimmed by 4 bases and 4 bases, with 22 bases remaining between them. The CDR3 is 17 amino acids. The germline V gene encodes CDR1 MDHEN and CDR2 SYDVKM.

The sample was CD8+ T cells sorted from blood, taken at week 0. The receptor's source is a human donor with alopecia areata. This chain uses TRBV28 with TRBJ1-2; perhaps TRBD1 as D (5 bases). CDR3 protein: CASSSRTRDPGLYGYTF. In nucleotides, the CDR3 is TGTGCCAGCAGTTCCCGAACCCGGGACCCGGGGCTCTATGGCTACACCTTC.